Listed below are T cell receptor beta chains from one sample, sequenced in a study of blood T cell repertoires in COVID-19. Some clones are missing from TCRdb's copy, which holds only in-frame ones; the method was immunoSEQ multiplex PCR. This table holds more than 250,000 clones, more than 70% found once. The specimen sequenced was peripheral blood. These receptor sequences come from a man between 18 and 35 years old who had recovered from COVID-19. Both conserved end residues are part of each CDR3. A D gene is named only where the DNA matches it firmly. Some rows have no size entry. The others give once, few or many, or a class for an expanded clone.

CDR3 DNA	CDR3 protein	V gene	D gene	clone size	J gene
TGTGCCAGCAGTGAGAAGACAGGGTTCTACGAGCAGTACTTC	CASSEKTGFYEQYF	TRBV2	TRBD1	NA	TRBJ2-7
TGTGCCATCAGCCTGGGACTAGCGGGGGACACAGATACGCAGTATTTT	CAISLGLAGDTDTQYF	TRBV10-3	TRBD2	once	TRBJ2-3
TGTGCCAGCAGTTCGGGGGGCGCGGGCACCGGGGAGCTGTTTTTT	CASSSGGAGTGELFF	TRBV7-9	NA	NA	TRBJ2-2
TGTGCCAGCTCACCCGGACAGGGGGAAAATTCACCCCTCCACTTT	CASSPGQGENSPLHF	TRBV18	TRBD1	NA	TRBJ1-6
TGTGCCAGCAGCTTACAGGGAAACTCTGGAAACACCATATATTTT	CASSLQGNSGNTIYF	TRBV7-2	NA	few	TRBJ1-3
TGTGCCAGCAGCCGCGGGGGCGGGAGGGGTGGAGAGACCCAGTACTTC	CASSRGGGRGGETQYF	TRBV3-1/TRBV3-2	TRBD2	NA	TRBJ2-5
TGTGCCAGCTCACCACAGGGGACAGATACGCAGTATTTT	CASSPQGTDTQYF	TRBV18	NA	NA	TRBJ2-3
TGTGCCAGTAGTATAGTAGCGGACTCCTACGAGCAGTACTTC	CASSIVADSYEQYF	TRBV19	NA	NA	TRBJ2-7
TGTGCCAGCAGCTTGGGCAGGTCTAATGAAAAACTGTTTTTT	CASSLGRSNEKLFF	TRBV5-5	NA	NA	TRBJ1-4
TGTGCCAGCAGCTTGGGACTAGCGGGAGGGCCGGCCGGGGAGCTGTTTTTT	CASSLGLAGGPAGELFF	TRBV9	TRBD2	NA	TRBJ2-2
TGTGCCACGGCACAGGGATCCAATCAGCCCCAGCATTTT	CATAQGSNQPQHF	TRBV27	NA	NA	TRBJ1-5
TGTGCCAGCAGCTCTTACCTCCGGCGGGACAGAACTAACTATGGCTACACCTTC	CASSSYLRRDRTNYGYTF	TRBV7-9	TRBD1	NA	TRBJ1-2
TGTGCCAGCAGTGACGACAGGGGTAACACTGAAGCTTTCTTT	CASSDDRGNTEAFF	TRBV25-1	TRBD1	NA	TRBJ1-1
TGTGCCTGGAGTGTATTGGGTAGGGGCTACAATGAGCAGTTCTTC	CAWSVLGRGYNEQFF	TRBV30	NA	NA	TRBJ2-1
TGTGCCAGCAGCTTCCCCTTGTGGCGGGAGGGGAACAATGAGCAGTTCTTC	CASSFPLWREGNNEQFF	TRBV11-2	TRBD2	NA	TRBJ2-1
TGCACCAGCAGCCTCCTGGGGCTTCTCACCTACAATGAGCAGTTCTTC	CTSSLLGLLTYNEQFF	TRBV1	NA	once	TRBJ2-1
TGTGCCACCCTGGACAGGGGGCAAACCGGGGAGCTGTTTTTT	CATLDRGQTGELFF	TRBV19	TRBD1	NA	TRBJ2-2
TGTGCCAGCAGTTACGAGGCGGGCATTCCAGAGACCCAGTACTTC	CASSYEAGIPETQYF	TRBV6-5	NA	NA	TRBJ2-5
TGTGCCAGCAGCCAACCCAGGGGGGCTAATTCACCCCTCCACTTT	CASSQPRGANSPLHF	TRBV3-1/TRBV3-2	TRBD1	NA	TRBJ1-6
TGTGCCAGCTCGCGGTCAACGGAGATCACTGAAGCTTTCTTT	CASSRSTEITEAFF	TRBV18	NA	NA	TRBJ1-1
TGTGCCAGTAGTATCCCAGCGGGGGGTAGGGATACGCAGTATTTT	CASSIPAGGRDTQYF	TRBV19	TRBD2	NA	TRBJ2-3
TGTGCCATCAGAAGACAGGCCGGTTCGAACACTGAAGCTTTCTTT	CAIRRQAGSNTEAFF	TRBV10-3	NA	NA	TRBJ1-1
TGTGCCAGTAGTACAGAACGGGACAGCAATAGCGGAGGACCCTACAATGAGCAGTTCTTC	CASSTERDSNSGGPYNEQFF	TRBV19	NA	NA	TRBJ2-1
TGTGCCACCCGGACAGCCGGCGGGACTAGCGGGAGTCCAACGTACTTC	CATRTAGGTSGSPTYF	TRBV19	TRBD2	NA	TRBJ2-7
TGTGCCAGCAGTACACAGGGGGCGAGGACTGAAGCTTTCTTT	CASSTQGARTEAFF	TRBV6-5	TRBD1	NA	TRBJ1-1
TGTGCCAGCAGTGAAGCGCCCCTAACCTACGAGCAGTACTTC	CASSEAPLTYEQYF	TRBV2	NA	NA	TRBJ2-7
TGTGCCAGCAGTGAACAAGGCTACAGGTTTCAGGGAAACTATGGCTACACCTTC	CASSEQGYRFQGNYGYTF	TRBV6-1	NA	NA	TRBJ1-2
TGTGCCAGCAGTGATCCGGGACTAGCGAGGTACGAGCAGTACTTC	CASSDPGLARYEQYF	TRBV6-2/TRBV6-3	TRBD2	NA	TRBJ2-7
TGCAGCGGAACAGGGGGCACTGAAGCTTTCTTT	CSGTGGTEAFF	TRBV29-1	TRBD1	NA	TRBJ1-1
TGTGCCTGGCTGACAGGCGGCACTGAAGCTTTCTTT	CAWLTGGTEAFF	TRBV30	NA	NA	TRBJ1-1
TGTGCCATCAGATCGGGACTAGCGGGAATCAATGAGCAGTTCTTC	CAIRSGLAGINEQFF	TRBV10-3	TRBD2	NA	TRBJ2-1
TGTGCCAGCAGTATGGCGGGAGGGTACAATGAGCAGTTCTTC	CASSMAGGYNEQFF	TRBV2	TRBD2	NA	TRBJ2-1
TGCAGTGCTTACGGACAGGGAGGTCTGTACTTC	CSAYGQGGLYF	TRBV20-1	TRBD1	NA	TRBJ2-7
TGTGCCAGCTCGCCCGAGACAGGGATCTATGGCTACACCTTC	CASSPETGIYGYTF	TRBV18	TRBD1	NA	TRBJ1-2
TGTGCCAGTAGTATGCCCCTCAGGGGGGCTAACTATGGCTACACCTTC	CASSMPLRGANYGYTF	TRBV19	TRBD1	NA	TRBJ1-2
TGTGCCAGCAGCTTAGTGGCTATAGCGGGGGTGAACACCGGGGAGCTGTTTTTT	CASSLVAIAGVNTGELFF	TRBV7-2	TRBD2	NA	TRBJ2-2
TGTGCCTGGAGTGCCGGGGGGGGTGGCTACGAGCAGTACTTC	CAWSAGGGGYEQYF	TRBV30	TRBD2	NA	TRBJ2-7
TGTGCCAGCAGCCTCGAGGGTTATTACGGGACATATCAGCCCCAGCATTTT	CASSLEGYYGTYQPQHF	TRBV7-2	NA	NA	TRBJ1-5
TGCGCCAGCAGCTTGGCCCCGAGACAGACGTACCAAGAGACCCAGTACTTC	CASSLAPRQTYQETQYF	TRBV5-1	NA	once	TRBJ2-5
TGTGCCAGCAGCTTAAATCAGGTCCCTGAAGCTTTCTTT	CASSLNQVPEAFF	TRBV7-3	NA	NA	TRBJ1-1